The source of this TCR beta chain is a study of identical twins. In germline, CDR1 is SGHDT, CDR2 YYEEEE. The CDR3 is 15 residues long. Deletions cut 0 bases from V and 0 bases from J, with 10 bases between. TCRdb independently ran MiXCR on the 5' RACE reads; one entry per CDR3 protein. The sample holds about 530,000 distinct CDR3 sequences, around 15% seen once. The same sample was also used in a study of yellow fever vaccine responses in identical twins.

What was sequenced was CD4+ T cells sorted from blood. The clonotype was recovered from a woman aged 18-29 years in good health. The V call is TRBV5-6, the J call TRBJ2-7; D is uncertain. The CDR3 region is CASSLGSATSYEQYV. Written as DNA, the CDR3 is TGTGCCAGCAGCTTGGGGTCAGCCACCTCCTACGAGCAGTACGTC.